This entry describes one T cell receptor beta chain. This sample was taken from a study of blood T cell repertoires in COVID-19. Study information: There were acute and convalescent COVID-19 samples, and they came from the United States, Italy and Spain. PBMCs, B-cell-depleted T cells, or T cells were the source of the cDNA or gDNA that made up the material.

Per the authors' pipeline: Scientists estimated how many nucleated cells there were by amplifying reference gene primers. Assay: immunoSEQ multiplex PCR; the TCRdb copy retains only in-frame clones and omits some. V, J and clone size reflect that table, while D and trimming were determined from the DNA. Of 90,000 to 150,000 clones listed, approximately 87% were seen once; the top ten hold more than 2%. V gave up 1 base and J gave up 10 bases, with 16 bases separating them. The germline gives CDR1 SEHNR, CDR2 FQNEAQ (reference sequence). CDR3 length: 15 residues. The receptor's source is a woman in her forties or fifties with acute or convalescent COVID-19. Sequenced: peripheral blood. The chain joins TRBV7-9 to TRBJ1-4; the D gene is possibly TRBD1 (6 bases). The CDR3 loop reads CASSLGTRGLGKLFF. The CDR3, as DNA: TGTGCCAGCAGCTTAGGGACCAGGGGTTTGGGAAAACTGTTTTTT.